This TCR beta chain emerged from a study of blood T cell repertoires in COVID-19. The repertoire was sequenced with immunoSEQ multiplex PCR; TCRdb's copy has only in-frame clones and lacks some. The data contain 65,000 to 85,000 clones, around 79% of them singletons. The germline V and J ends were trimmed by 0 bases and 6 bases, with 13 bases remaining between them. The germline gives CDR1 SGHRS, CDR2 YFSETQ. The CDR3 consists of 15 residues. The sequence was obtained from a man aged 50-60 years with active or convalescent COVID-19. The chain recombines TRBV5-1 with TRBJ1-3, with D possibly being TRBD1 (5 bases). Sample: peripheral blood. The CDR3 sequence: CASSLDPGEENTIYF. The CDR3 bases are TGCGCCAGCAGCTTGGACCCGGGGGAGGAAAACACCATATATTTT. The entire variable domain, with the rest obtained from reference TRBV5-1 and TRBJ1-3, is as follows: KAGVTQTPRYLIKTRGQQVTLSCSPISGHRSVSWYQQTPGQGLQFLFEYFSETQRNKGNFPGRFSGRQFSNSRSEMNVSTLELGDSALYLCASSLDPGEENTIYFGEGSWLTVV.